This passage covers 16 T cell receptor beta chains from one sample sequenced in a study of TIL therapy for anti-PD-1-resistant metastatic lung cancer. The libraries were made with immunoSEQ v3. Using immunoSEQ multiplex PCR, the repertoire was profiled, and TCRdb retains in-frame clones only, with some absent. Seen here are tens of thousands of clones, 71% observed once, and the top ten hold 5.6%. Time point defined: pre-treatment sample, taken before nivolumab and TIL therapy. Tumor tissue came from excised metastases, mostly pleural nodules or supraclavicular lymph nodes. Sequences were derived from tumor tissue, sampled at baseline. The receptor set was obtained from a person aged 25 to 85 with non-small cell lung cancer.

The chain combines TRBV2 with TRBJ2-2, with a weak D call TRBD1 (6 bases). CDR1 and CDR2 from the germline V gene are SNHLY and FYNNEI. Trimming pared 8 bases from V and 6 bases from J, leaving 13 bases between. The CDR3 is 13 residues long. CDR3 amino acids: CASGRDRSGELFF. The CDR3 nucleotides are TGTGCCAGCGGGAGAGACAGGTCCGGGGAGCTGTTTTTT. The whole variable domain, filled in from reference TRBV2 and TRBJ2-2, reads EPEVTQTPSHQVTQMGQEVILRCVPISNHLYFYWYRQILGQKVEFLVSFYNNEISEKSEIFDDQFSVERPDGSNFTLKIRSTKLEDSAMYFCASGRDRSGELFFGEGSRLTVL.

The chain joins TRBV7-7 to TRBJ2-5; no clear D. The CDR3 runs 13 residues. CDR1 is SSHAT, CDR2 FNYEAQ, per germline (reference sequence). Trimming shortened V by 4 bases and J by 11 bases, and 17 bases separated the two germline ends. The CDR3 bases are TGTGCCAGCAGCTCCCTTGGTCCTGACCGACAGTACTTC. Protein sequence: CASSSLGPDRQYF.

J is TRBJ2-1 and V is TRBV11-2; D gene ambiguous. The CDR3 covers 15 residues. Trimming removed 5 bases at V and 7 bases at J, with 18 bases between. Germline V gene lookup returns CDR1 SGHAT and CDR2 FQNNGV. The CDR3 protein is CASSPRIGVGNEQFF. CDR3 coding DNA: TGTGCCAGCAGCCCCCGCATCGGCGTAGGGAATGAGCAGTTCTTC.

As DNA, the CDR3 is TGTGCCAGCAGCCCAACTTCGGGAGCGGGAGCGATGGAGACCCAGTACTTC. As protein: CASSPTSGAGAMETQYF. V and J are TRBV11-3 and TRBJ2-5, with 8 bases matching TRBD2. The ends lost 5 bases at V and 5 bases at J; junction bases unmatched: 16. This CDR3 comprises 17 residues. CDR1 and CDR2 from the germline V gene are SGHNT and YENEEA.

The V gene is TRBV19, the J gene TRBJ1-4; a weak D match, TRBD1 (5 bases). Germline lookup yields CDR1 LNHDA and CDR2 SQIVND (reference sequence). The CDR3 spans 15 residues. Between the trimmed V and J ends, which lost 1 base and 8 bases, there was a span of 14 bases. The CDR3 region is CASSIARGPREKLFF. In DNA form, the CDR3 reads TGTGCCAGTAGTATAGCCCGGGGCCCTAGAGAAAAACTGTTTTTT.

J is TRBJ1-1 and V is TRBV20-1, with D unresolved. V gave up 3 bases and J gave up 11 bases, with 10 bases separating them. Germline V gene sequence: CDR1 DFQATT, CDR2 SNEGSKA (reference sequence). CDR3 length: 10 residues. The CDR3 sequence: CSASGLGAFF. The CDR3 region has the DNA TGCAGTGCTAGCGGCCTGGGTGCTTTCTTT.

The chain joins TRBV19 to TRBJ2-7, with D possibly matching TRBD1 (7 bases). Trimming pared 5 bases from V and 6 bases from J, leaving 17 bases between. Germline V gene data show CDR1 as LNHDA and CDR2 as SQIVND (reference sequence). CDR3 length: 14 amino acids. CDR3 protein: CASSPGTAGGEQYF. The CDR3, as DNA: TGTGCCAGTAGTCCAGGGACAGCGGGTGGCGAGCAGTACTTC.

The table lists this clone with a few counts. In nucleotides, the CDR3 is TGTGCCAGCAGCTTAGCTGAGACTACCAAGCTGAATACGCAGTATTTT. It encodes CASSLAETTKLNTQYF. The gene calls are TRBV7-2 and TRBJ2-3; perhaps TRBD2 as D (5 bases). The CDR3 extends over 16 amino acids. CDR1 is SGHTA, CDR2 FQGNSA, per germline. V was pared by 0 bases and J by 7 bases, with 17 bases between.

The chain joins TRBV5-1 to TRBJ1-2; 8 bases map to TRBD1. CDR1 and CDR2 from the germline V gene are SGHRS and YFSETQ. The CDR3 length is 14 residues. J gave up 3 bases and V 2 bases, and 3 bases lay outside the gene matches. The CDR3 nucleotides are TGCGCCAGCAGCTTAGCGACAGGGGACTATGGCTACACCTTC. Amino acids: CASSLATGDYGYTF.

The V gene is TRBV7-2, the J gene TRBJ2-7; weak D call: TRBD2 (5 bases). The V end was cut by 1 base, the J end by 3 bases, with 16 bases between. Germline CDR1 reads SGHTA; CDR2 reads FQGNSA. The CDR3 is 16 residues long. The CDR3 region has the DNA TGTGCCAGCAGCTTAGATTCTTGGGGTAGCGTCTACGAGCAGTACTTC. This sequence encodes CASSLDSWGSVYEQYF.

This clone has more than one count but fewer than ten. The chain links TRBV2 to TRBJ2-1, with 7 bases matching TRBD2. The germline CDR1 and CDR2 sequences are SNHLY and FYNNEI. V shed 4 bases and J 0 bases; nucleotides not matched to a gene: 3. The CDR3 length is 15 residues. CDR3 region: CASSGLAASYNEQFF. For the CDR3, the DNA is TGTGCCAGCAGTGGGCTAGCGGCCTCCTACAATGAGCAGTTCTTC.

The sample holds a few counts of this clone. The CDR3 loop reads CASSSPGQAQHF. CDR3 DNA: TGTGCCAGCAGTTCTCCGGGACAGGCCCAGCATTTT. V gene TRBV6-5 combines with J gene TRBJ1-5, with TRBD1 identical over 8 bases. This CDR3 comprises 12 residues. Germline trimming cut 4 bases from V and 11 bases from J; bases unmatched to any gene: 4. Germline V gene sequence: CDR1 MNHEY, CDR2 SVGAGI.

The table lists this clone with a count of one. The chain carries TRBV19 and TRBJ1-3; no reliable D call. The germline gives CDR1 LNHDA, CDR2 SQIVND (reference sequence). The V and J ends lost 5 bases and 0 bases respectively, with 11 bases between them. This CDR3 region has 15 residues. This CDR3 is CASSPRGVSGNTIYF. The DNA for the CDR3 is TGTGCCAGTAGTCCCCGAGGAGTCTCTGGAAACACCATATATTTT.

This clone was counted a few times. The chain couples TRBV5-4 to TRBJ1-1, with 8 bases that match TRBD1. The CDR3 is 16 amino acids. The ends lost 4 bases at V and 1 base at J; junction bases unmatched: 9. CDR1 and CDR2 from the germline V gene are SGHNT and YYREEE (reference sequence). CDR3 bases: TGTGCCAGCAGCCGACAGGGGCGAACATCGAACACTGAAGCTTTCTTT. Translation gives CASSRQGRTSNTEAFF. Filled out from reference TRBV5-4 and TRBJ1-1, the complete variable domain reads ETGVTQSPTHLIKTRGQQVTLRCSSQSGHNTVSWYQQALGQGPQFIFQYYREEENGRGNFPPRFSGLQFPNYSSELNVNALELDDSALYLCASSRQGRTSNTEAFFGQGTRLTVV.

V gene TRBV5-8 combines with J gene TRBJ2-2, with a tentative D call TRBD2 (5 bases). This CDR3 contains 14 residues. Germline loops: CDR1 SGHTS, CDR2 YDEGEE. V was pared by 1 base and J by 7 bases, with 11 bases between. Here the CDR3 DNA reads TGTGCCAGCAGCTTGCGGGGTCCAGTCGGGGAGCTGTTTTTT. Translation: CASSLRGPVGELFF.

This clone was observed a few times. The rearrangement uses TRBV29-1 and TRBJ2-7; 7 nucleotides match TRBD2. This CDR3 is 16 amino acids long. The V segment lost 3 bases and the J segment 1 base; nucleotides outside the gene matches: 12. Per the germline V gene, CDR1 is SQVTM and CDR2 is ANQGSEA. CDR3 in amino acids: CSVDPGRGGRSYEQYF. CDR3 nucleotide sequence: TGCAGCGTTGATCCTGGTCGCGGCGGGAGATCCTACGAGCAGTACTTC.